Listed below are T cell receptor beta chains from one sample, sequenced in a study of OX40 agonist ivuxolimab in advanced cancers. TCRdb's table, derived via immunoSEQ multiplex PCR, lists solely in-frame clones and lacks some. The data contain about 74,000 clones, roughly four fifths of them singletons. The input for sequencing was CD4+ or CD8+ T cells sorted from blood, taken in a trial of the OX40 agonist ivuxolimab. Receptors were obtained from an adult with an advanced solid tumor such as melanoma, head and neck, liver or kidney cancer. The CDR3 runs from the conserved cysteine through the conserved F or W. D genes are given only for firm matches. The size field is filled for only some rows; it gives once, few, many or a size class.

V	size	D	J	CDR3	DNA
TRBV6-4	once	TRBD1	TRBJ2-3	CASSDRDRGSDTQYF	TGTGCCAGCAGTGACCGGGACAGGGGGAGCGATACGCAGTATTTT
TRBV7-2	-	-	TRBJ2-2	CASRTITGELFF	TGTGCCAGCAGAACGATCACCGGGGAGCTGTTTTTT
TRBV5-1	-	TRBD2	TRBJ2-1	CASSASGGADEQFF	TGCGCCAGCAGCGCTAGCGGGGGGGCTGATGAGCAGTTCTTC
TRBV7-9	-	-	TRBJ2-5	CASSLNNGETQYF	TGTGCCAGCAGCTTAAATAACGGGGAGACCCAGTACTTC
TRBV30	-	TRBD1	TRBJ2-4	CAWGDPTGARNIQYF	TGTGCCTGGGGGGACCCCACAGGGGCCAGGAACATTCAGTACTTC
TRBV28	once	-	TRBJ2-7	CASNQNPSYEQYF	TGTGCCAGCAACCAAAATCCCTCCTACGAGCAGTACTTC
TRBV7-9	-	-	TRBJ2-7	CASRPRDSYEQYF	TGTGCCAGCAGGCCGCGGGATTCCTACGAGCAGTACTTC
TRBV11-1	-	TRBD2	TRBJ2-7	CASSQEVAGVEQYF	TGTGCCAGCAGCCAAGAGGTAGCGGGAGTCGAGCAGTACTTC
TRBV11-1	-	TRBD1	TRBJ2-2	CASSFLDRAGGELFF	TGTGCCAGCAGCTTCCTGGACAGGGCCGGCGGGGAGCTGTTTTTT
TRBV13	-	-	TRBJ2-1	CASSLSYNEQFF	TGTGCCAGCAGCTTAAGCTACAATGAGCAGTTCTTC
TRBV19	-	-	TRBJ1-1	CASSPSRGNTEAFF	TGTGCCAGTAGTCCCTCAAGAGGGAACACTGAAGCTTTCTTT
TRBV29-1	-	TRBD1	TRBJ2-5	CSVDPGTGLFTTETQYF	TGCAGCGTTGATCCCGGGACAGGGCTTTTTACCACGGAGACCCAGTACTTC
TRBV4-2	-	TRBD2	TRBJ2-3	CASSPEGLALITDTQYF	TGTGCCAGCAGCCCTGAGGGACTAGCCCTAATCACAGATACGCAGTATTTT
TRBV2	few	TRBD1	TRBJ1-2	CASSEAQGIDGYTF	TGTGCCAGCAGTGAAGCACAGGGGATCGACGGCTACACCTTC
TRBV6-5	once	-	TRBJ2-7	CASSYSYAAEQYF	TGTGCCAGCAGTTACTCATACGCGGCTGAGCAGTACTTC
TRBV7-9	-	-	TRBJ1-1	CASSFGGGSTEAFF	TGTGCCAGCAGCTTTGGGGGTGGGAGCACTGAAGCTTTCTTT
TRBV4-2	-	-	TRBJ2-3	CASSGTRDGADTQYF	TGTGCCAGCAGCGGGACCCGAGATGGGGCAGATACGCAGTATTTT
TRBV2	-	-	TRBJ2-7	CASTGRSDYEQYF	TGTGCCAGCACCGGTCGGTCTGACTACGAGCAGTACTTC
TRBV27	-	-	TRBJ2-7	CASSPDLAPYEQYF	TGTGCCAGCAGTCCAGATTTAGCCCCCTACGAGCAGTACTTC
TRBV7-9	-	-	TRBJ1-2	CASSLGPWAANGYTF	TGTGCCAGCAGCTTAGGACCGTGGGCGGCTAATGGCTACACCTTC
TRBV5-4	-	-	TRBJ1-6	CAGRGGGINSPLHF	TGTGCCGGTCGGGGAGGGGGGATAAACTCACCCCTCCACTTT
TRBV10-3	-	-	TRBJ1-1	CAISPTQDMNTEAFF	TGTGCCATCAGCCCTACACAGGACATGAACACTGAAGCTTTCTTT
TRBV28	-	-	TRBJ2-6	CASSLRYLTQSRANVLTF	TGCGCCAGCAGTTTGCGCTACTTGACACAAAGTCGGGCCAACGTCCTGACTTTC
TRBV7-2	-	-	TRBJ2-4	CASSLFPRGDGIQYF	TGTGCCAGCAGCTTATTCCCCCGAGGGGATGGCATTCAGTACTTC
TRBV19	-	TRBD1	TRBJ1-4	CASRVPGQGLNEKLFF	TGTGCCAGTAGAGTCCCGGGACAGGGACTGAATGAAAAACTGTTTTTT
TRBV6-5	-	-	TRBJ2-5	CASSYVAGDYQETQYF	TGTGCCAGCAGTTACGTGGCAGGAGACTACCAAGAGACCCAGTACTTC
TRBV6-5	few	-	TRBJ1-1	CASRDMNTEAFF	TGTGCCAGCAGAGATATGAACACTGAAGCTTTCTTT
TRBV19	-	TRBD2	TRBJ2-3	CASSISASGGAGTDTQYF	TGTGCCAGTAGTATATCGGCTAGCGGGGGGGCCGGCACAGATACGCAGTATTTT
TRBV28	-	TRBD2	TRBJ2-7	CASSLRGTSLADEQYF	TGTGCCAGCAGTTTACGGGGGACTAGTCTCGCGGACGAGCAGTACTTC
TRBV7-9	few	TRBD1	TRBJ1-1	CATKTGRGTEAFF	TGTGCCACCAAGACAGGGCGGGGAACTGAAGCTTTCTTT
TRBV5-1	-	-	TRBJ2-5	CASSLRGAIEETQYF	TGCGCCAGCAGCTTGCGAGGGGCCATTGAAGAGACCCAGTACTTC
TRBV27	-	TRBD2	TRBJ2-5	CATRGRAPETQYF	TGTGCAACGCGAGGGAGGGCTCCCGAGACCCAGTACTTC
TRBV30	-	TRBD1	TRBJ1-5	CAWSKGTGFYQPQHF	TGTGCCTGGAGTAAAGGGACAGGATTTTATCAGCCCCAGCATTTT
TRBV2	-	TRBD1	TRBJ2-5	CASYRGETQYF	TGTGCCAGCTACAGGGGGGAGACCCAGTACTTC
TRBV19	-	-	TRBJ1-4	CASSMFHRNEKLFF	TGTGCCAGTAGTATGTTCCACCGGAATGAAAAACTGTTTTTT
TRBV4-1	-	TRBD1	TRBJ2-3	CASSPTPQGATDTQYF	TGCGCCAGCAGCCCAACTCCCCAGGGGGCAACAGATACGCAGTATTTT
TRBV6-6	-	-	TRBJ2-2	CASSRGPTGELFF	TGTGCCAGCAGCCGAGGGCCTACCGGGGAGCTGTTTTTT
TRBV7-8	-	TRBD1	TRBJ1-5	CASSIQGSQPQHF	TGTGCCAGCAGCATACAGGGGAGTCAGCCCCAGCATTTT
TRBV4-2	-	TRBD1	TRBJ2-2	CASSQAGRDRGTGELFF	TGTGCCAGCAGCCAAGCTGGCCGGGACAGGGGAACCGGGGAGCTGTTTTTT
TRBV4-3	-	-	TRBJ1-1	CASSQESEAFF	TGCGCCAGCAGCCAAGAGAGTGAAGCTTTCTTT
TRBV4-1	-	-	TRBJ2-3	CASSQGGLADTQYF	TGCGCCAGCAGCCAAGGGGGCTTAGCAGATACGCAGTATTTT
TRBV28	-	-	TRBJ2-5	CASRRIIQETQYF	TGTGCCAGCAGAAGGATTATACAAGAGACCCAGTACTTC
TRBV6-5	-	-	TRBJ2-5	CASSYLGKQETQYF	TGTGCCAGCAGTTACTTAGGGAAACAAGAGACCCAGTACTTC
TRBV7-8	-	-	TRBJ2-3	CASSPYYTDTQYF	TGTGCCAGCAGCCCATATTACACAGATACGCAGTATTTT
TRBV5-1	-	TRBD1	TRBJ1-4	CASSLAGGGEKLFF	TGCGCCAGCAGCTTGGCGGGAGGGGGCGAAAAACTGTTTTTT
TRBV11-2	-	-	TRBJ2-6	CASSLAIGTSNNVLTF	TGTGCCAGCAGCTTAGCCATCGGGACATCTAACAACGTCCTGACTTTC